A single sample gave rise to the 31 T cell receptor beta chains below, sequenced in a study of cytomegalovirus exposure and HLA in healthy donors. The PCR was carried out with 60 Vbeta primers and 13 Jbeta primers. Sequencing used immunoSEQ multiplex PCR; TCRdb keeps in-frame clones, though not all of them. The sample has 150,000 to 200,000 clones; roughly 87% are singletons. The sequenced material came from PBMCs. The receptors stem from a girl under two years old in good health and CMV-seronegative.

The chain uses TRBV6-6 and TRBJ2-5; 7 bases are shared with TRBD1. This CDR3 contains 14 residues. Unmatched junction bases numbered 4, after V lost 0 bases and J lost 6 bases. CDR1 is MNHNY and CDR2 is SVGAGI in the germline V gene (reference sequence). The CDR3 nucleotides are TGTGCCAGCAGTTACTCACGACAGGGAAAGACCCAGTACTTC. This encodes CASSYSRQGKTQYF.

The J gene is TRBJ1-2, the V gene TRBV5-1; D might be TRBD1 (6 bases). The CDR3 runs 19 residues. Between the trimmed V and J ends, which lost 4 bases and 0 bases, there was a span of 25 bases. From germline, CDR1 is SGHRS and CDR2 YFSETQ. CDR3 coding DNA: TGCGCCAGCAGCCTTACAGGGCATGGCGTCAGCAAAGCTAACTATGGCTACACCTTC. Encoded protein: CASSLTGHGVSKANYGYTF.

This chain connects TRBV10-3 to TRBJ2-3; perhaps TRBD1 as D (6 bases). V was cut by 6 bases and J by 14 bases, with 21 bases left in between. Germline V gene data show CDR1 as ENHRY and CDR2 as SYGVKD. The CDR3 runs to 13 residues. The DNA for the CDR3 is TGTGCCATCAGCCGAGACAGGCAGAGAACCCCGTATTTT. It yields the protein CAISRDRQRTPYF.

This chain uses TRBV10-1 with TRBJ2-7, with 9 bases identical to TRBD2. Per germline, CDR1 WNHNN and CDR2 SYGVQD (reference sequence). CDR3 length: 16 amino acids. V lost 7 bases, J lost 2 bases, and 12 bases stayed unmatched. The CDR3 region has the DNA TGCGCCAGCATCTCAACCCTAGCGGGGCTTACCTACGAGCAGTACTTC. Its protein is CASISTLAGLTYEQYF.

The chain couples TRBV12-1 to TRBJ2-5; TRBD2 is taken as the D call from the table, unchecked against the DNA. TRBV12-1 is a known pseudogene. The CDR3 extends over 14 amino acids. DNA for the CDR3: TGTGCCAGCAGCTGGACTAGCGGCCAAGAGACCCAGTACTTC. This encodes CASSWTSGQETQYF.

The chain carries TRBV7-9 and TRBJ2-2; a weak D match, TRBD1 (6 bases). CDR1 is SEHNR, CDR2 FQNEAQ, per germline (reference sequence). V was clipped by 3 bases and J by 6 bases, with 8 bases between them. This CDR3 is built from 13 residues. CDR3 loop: CASSLDRPGELFF. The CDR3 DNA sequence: TGTGCCAGCAGCTTGGACAGACCCGGGGAGCTGTTTTTT.

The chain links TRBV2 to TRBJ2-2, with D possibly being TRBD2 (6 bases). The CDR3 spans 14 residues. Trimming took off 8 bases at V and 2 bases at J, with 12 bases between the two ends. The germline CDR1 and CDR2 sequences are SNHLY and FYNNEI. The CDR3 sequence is CASSPGVNTGELFF. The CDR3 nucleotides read TGTGCCAGCTCTCCGGGGGTTAACACCGGGGAGCTGTTTTTT.

The DNA for the CDR3 is TGCAGCGTTCTCCCAGCGGGAGCAAACATTCAGTACTTC. Its translation is CSVLPAGANIQYF. The chain combines TRBV29-1 with TRBJ2-4; 8 bases match TRBD2. Looked up from germline, CDR1 is SQVTM and CDR2 is ANQGSEA. The V gene end was trimmed by 5 bases and the J gene end by 6 bases; junction bases not matched to a gene: 6. The length of the CDR3 is 13 residues.

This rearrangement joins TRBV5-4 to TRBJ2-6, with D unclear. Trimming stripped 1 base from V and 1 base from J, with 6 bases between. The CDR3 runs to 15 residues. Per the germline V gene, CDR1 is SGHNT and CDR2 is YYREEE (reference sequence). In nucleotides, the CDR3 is TGTGCCAGCAGCTTGCGTCAGTCTGGGGCCAACGTCCTGACTTTC. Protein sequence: CASSLRQSGANVLTF.

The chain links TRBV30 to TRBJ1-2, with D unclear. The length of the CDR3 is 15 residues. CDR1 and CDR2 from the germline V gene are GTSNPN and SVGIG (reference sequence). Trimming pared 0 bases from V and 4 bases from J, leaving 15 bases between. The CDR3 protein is CAWSVPRNSIYGYTF. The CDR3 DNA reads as TGTGCCTGGAGTGTACCACGCAATTCTATCTATGGCTACACCTTC.

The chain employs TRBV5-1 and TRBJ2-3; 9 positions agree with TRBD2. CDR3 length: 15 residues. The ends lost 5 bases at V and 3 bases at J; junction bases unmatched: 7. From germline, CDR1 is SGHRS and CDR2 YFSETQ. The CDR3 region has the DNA TGCGCCAGCAGGTTAGCGGGAGTTAGTACAGATACGCAGTATTTT. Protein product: CASRLAGVSTDTQYF.

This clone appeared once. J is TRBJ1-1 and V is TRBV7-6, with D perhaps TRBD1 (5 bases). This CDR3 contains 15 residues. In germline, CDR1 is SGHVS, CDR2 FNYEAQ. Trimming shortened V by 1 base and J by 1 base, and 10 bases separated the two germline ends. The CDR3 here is CASSLEAGRNTEAFF. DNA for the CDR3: TGTGCCAGCAGCTTAGAGGCAGGGCGGAACACTGAAGCTTTCTTT. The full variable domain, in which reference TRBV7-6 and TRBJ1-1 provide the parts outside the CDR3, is GAGVSQSPRYKVTKRGQDVALRCDPISGHVSLYWYRQALGQGPEFLTYFNYEAQQDKSGLPNDRFSAERPEGSISTLTIQRTEQRDSAMYRCASSLEAGRNTEAFFGQGTRLTVV.

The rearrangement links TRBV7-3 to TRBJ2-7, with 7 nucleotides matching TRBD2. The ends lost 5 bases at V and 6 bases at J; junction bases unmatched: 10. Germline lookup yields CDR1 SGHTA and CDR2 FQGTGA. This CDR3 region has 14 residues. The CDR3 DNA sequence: TGTGCCAGCAGCCCAGAAGGACTAGTGGGCGAGCAGTACTTC. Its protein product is CASSPEGLVGEQYF.

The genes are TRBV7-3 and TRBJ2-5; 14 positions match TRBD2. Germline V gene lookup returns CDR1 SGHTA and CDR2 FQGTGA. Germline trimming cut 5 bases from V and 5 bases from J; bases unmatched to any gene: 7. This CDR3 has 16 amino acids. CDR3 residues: CASSSGTSGGGETQYF. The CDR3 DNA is TGTGCCAGCAGCAGCGGGACTAGCGGGGGCGGGGAGACCCAGTACTTC.

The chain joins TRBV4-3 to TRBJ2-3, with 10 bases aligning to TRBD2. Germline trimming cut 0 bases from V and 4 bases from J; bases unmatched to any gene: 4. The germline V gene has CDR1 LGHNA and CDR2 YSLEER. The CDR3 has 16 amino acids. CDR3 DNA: TGCGCCAGCAGCCAAGAATCTAGCGGGAGTGCAGATACGCAGTATTTT. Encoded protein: CASSQESSGSADTQYF.

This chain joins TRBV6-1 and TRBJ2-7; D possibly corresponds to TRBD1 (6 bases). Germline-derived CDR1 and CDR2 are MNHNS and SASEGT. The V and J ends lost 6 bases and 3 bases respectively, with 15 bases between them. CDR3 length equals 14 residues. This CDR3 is CASRGAGVIYEQYF. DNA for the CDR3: TGTGCCAGCAGGGGGGCAGGTGTTATCTACGAGCAGTACTTC.

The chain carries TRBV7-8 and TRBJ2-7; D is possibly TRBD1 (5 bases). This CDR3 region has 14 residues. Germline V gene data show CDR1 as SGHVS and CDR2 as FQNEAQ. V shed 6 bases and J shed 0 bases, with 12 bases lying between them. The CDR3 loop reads CASRNRTGSYEQYF. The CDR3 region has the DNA TGTGCCAGCAGAAACCGTACAGGCTCCTACGAGCAGTACTTC.

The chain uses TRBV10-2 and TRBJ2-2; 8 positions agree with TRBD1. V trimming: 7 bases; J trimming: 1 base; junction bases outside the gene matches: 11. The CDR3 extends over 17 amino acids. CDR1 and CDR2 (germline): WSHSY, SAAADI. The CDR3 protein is CASNPEQGVLNTGELFF. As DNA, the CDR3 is TGCGCCAGCAACCCAGAACAGGGGGTTTTGAACACCGGGGAGCTGTTTTTT.

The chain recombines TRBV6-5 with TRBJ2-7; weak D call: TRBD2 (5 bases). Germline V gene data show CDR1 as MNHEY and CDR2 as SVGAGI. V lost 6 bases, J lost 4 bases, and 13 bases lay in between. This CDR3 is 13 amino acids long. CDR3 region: CASRASGTYEQYF. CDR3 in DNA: TGTGCCAGCAGGGCCTCGGGAACTTACGAGCAGTACTTC.

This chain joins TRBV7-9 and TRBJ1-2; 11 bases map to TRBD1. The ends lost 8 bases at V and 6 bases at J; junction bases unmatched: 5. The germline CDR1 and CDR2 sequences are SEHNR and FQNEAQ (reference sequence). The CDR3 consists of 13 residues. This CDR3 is CASGTGGSNGYTF. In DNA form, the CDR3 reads TGTGCCAGCGGGACAGGGGGGAGTAATGGCTACACCTTC.

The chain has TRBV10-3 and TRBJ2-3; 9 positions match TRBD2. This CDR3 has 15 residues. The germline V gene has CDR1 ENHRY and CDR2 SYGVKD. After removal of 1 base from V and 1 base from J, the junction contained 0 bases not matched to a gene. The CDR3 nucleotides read TGTGCCATCAGTGAGTTAGCGGGGGGCACAGATACGCAGTATTTT. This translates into CAISELAGGTDTQYF.

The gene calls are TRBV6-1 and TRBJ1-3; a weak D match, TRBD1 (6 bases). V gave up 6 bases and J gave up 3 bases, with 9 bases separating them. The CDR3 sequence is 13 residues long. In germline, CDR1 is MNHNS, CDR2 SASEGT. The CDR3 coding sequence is TGTGCCAGCAGAGAGGGGGTTGGAAACACCATATATTTT. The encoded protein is CASREGVGNTIYF.

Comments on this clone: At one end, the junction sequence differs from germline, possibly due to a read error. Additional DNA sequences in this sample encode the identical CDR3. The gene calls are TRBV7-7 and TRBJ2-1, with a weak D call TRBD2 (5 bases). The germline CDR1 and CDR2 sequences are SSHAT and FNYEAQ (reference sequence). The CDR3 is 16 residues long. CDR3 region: CASSLRVGDSYNEQFF. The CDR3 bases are TGTGCTAGCAGCTTACGCGTCGGGGACTCCTACAATGAGCAGTTCTTC.

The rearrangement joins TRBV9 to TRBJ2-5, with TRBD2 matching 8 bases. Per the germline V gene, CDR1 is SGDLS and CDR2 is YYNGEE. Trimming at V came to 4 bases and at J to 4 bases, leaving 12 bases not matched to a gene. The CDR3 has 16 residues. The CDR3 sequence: CASSPNVGTRGETQYF. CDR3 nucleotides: TGTGCCAGCAGCCCTAATGTAGGGACTAGGGGAGAGACCCAGTACTTC.

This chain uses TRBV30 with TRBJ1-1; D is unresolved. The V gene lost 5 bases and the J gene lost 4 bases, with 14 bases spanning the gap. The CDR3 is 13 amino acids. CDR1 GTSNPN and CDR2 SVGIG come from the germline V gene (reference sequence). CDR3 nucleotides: TGTGCCTGGGCACCGGGGTGGGGCACTGAAGCTTTCTTT. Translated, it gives CAWAPGWGTEAFF.

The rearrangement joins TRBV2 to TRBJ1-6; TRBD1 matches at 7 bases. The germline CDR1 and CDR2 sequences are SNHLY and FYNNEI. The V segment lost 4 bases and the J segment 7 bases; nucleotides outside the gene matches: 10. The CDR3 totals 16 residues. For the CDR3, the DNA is TGTGCCAGCAGTGTAAAGCGACAGGGATTAAATTCACCCCTCCACTTT. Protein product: CASSVKRQGLNSPLHF.

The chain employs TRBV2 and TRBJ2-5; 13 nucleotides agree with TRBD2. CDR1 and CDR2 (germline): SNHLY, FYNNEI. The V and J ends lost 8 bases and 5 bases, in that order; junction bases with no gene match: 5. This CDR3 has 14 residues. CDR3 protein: CASGGTSGEETQYF. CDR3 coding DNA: TGTGCCAGCGGCGGGACTAGCGGGGAGGAGACCCAGTACTTC.

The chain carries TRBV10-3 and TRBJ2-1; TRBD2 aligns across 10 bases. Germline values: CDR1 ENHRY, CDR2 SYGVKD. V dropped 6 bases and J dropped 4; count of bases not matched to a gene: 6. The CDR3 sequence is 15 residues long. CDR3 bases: TGTGCCATCAGGGAAAGCGGGAGGGATTACAATGAGCAGTTCTTC. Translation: CAIRESGRDYNEQFF.

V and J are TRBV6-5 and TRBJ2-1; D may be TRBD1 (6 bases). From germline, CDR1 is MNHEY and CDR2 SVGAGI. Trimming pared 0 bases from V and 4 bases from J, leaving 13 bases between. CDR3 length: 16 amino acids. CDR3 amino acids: CASSYSTGDTYNEQFF. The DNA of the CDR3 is TGTGCCAGCAGTTACTCGACCGGGGACACGTACAATGAGCAGTTCTTC.

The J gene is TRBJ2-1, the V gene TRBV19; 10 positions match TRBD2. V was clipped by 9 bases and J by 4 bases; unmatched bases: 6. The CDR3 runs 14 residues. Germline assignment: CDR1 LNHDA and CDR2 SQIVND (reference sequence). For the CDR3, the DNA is TGTGCCAGCCAGCGGGAGGGCTCGTACAATGAGCAGTTCTTC. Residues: CASQREGSYNEQFF.

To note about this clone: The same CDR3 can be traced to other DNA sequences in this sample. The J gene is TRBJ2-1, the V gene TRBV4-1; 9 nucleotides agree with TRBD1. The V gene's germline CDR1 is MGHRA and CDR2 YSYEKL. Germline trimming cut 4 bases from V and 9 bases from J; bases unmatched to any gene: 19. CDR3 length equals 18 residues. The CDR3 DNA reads TGCGCCAGCAGCCCCCGGGCCAGACAGGGGGGAATTGTAAGTGAGCAGTTCTTC. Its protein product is CASSPRARQGGIVSEQFF.